This T cell receptor beta chain appears in the sequencing data of a study of shared clonotypes between healthy human individuals. Comment on this clone: The antigen remains unidentified.

The study, taken as a whole, reports: Measured sharing among donors was expected to vary with sequencing depth.

The study separated CD4+ cells into CD45RA+ naive and CD45RA-negative memory subsets. The assay was immunoSEQ multiplex PCR, and TCRdb's table has in-frame clones only and misses some. Here the sample spans some 980,000 clones, approximately 76% being singletons. V dropped 3 bases and J dropped 3; count of bases not matched to a gene: 2. The CDR3 totals 15 residues. Per germline, CDR1 KGHSH and CDR2 LQKENI. The V and J genes are TRBV18 and TRBJ2-1; 10 bases are shared with TRBD2. The receptor was derived from a man between 18 and 35 years old in good health. The sample was memory CD4+ T cells sorted from blood. The subset was: CD45RA-negative fraction. CDR3 region: CASSPGTSDYNEQFF. DNA of the CDR3: TGTGCCAGCTCACCCGGGACTAGCGACTACAATGAGCAGTTCTTC.